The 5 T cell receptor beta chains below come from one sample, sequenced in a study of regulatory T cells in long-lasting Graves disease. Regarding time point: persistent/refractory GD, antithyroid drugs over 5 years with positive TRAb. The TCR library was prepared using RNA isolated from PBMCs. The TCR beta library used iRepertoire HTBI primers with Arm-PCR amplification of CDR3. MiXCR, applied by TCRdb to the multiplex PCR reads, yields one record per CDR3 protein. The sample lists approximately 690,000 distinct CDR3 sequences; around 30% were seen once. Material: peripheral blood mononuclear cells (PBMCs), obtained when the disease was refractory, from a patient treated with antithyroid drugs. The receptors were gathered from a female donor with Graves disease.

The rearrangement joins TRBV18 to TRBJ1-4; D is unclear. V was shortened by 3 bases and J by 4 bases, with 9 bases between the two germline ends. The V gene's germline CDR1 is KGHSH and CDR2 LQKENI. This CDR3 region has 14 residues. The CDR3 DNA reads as TGTGCCAGCTCACCGAGCAGGATTAATGAAAAACTGTTTTTT. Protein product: CASSPSRINEKLFF.

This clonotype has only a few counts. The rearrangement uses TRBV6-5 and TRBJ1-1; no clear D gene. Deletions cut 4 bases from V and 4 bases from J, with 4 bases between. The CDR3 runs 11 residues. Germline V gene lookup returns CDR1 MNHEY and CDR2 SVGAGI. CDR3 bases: TGTGCCAGCAGTTGGACCACTGAAGCTTTCTTT. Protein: CASSWTTEAFF.

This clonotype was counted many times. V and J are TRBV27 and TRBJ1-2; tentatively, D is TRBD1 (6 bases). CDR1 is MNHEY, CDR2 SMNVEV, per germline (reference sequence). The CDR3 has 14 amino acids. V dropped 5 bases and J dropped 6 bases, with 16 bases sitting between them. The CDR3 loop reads CASSPMGGADGYTF. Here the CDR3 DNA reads TGTGCCAGCAGTCCGATGGGGGGCGCGGATGGCTACACCTTC.

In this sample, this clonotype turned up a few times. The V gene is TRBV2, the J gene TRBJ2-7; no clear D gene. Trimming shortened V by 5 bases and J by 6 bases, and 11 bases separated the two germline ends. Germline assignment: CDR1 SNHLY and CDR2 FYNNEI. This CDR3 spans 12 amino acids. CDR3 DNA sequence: TGTGCCAGCAGTTATTTGGGCCGCGAGCAGTACTTC. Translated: CASSYLGREQYF.

The CDR3, as DNA: TGTGCCAGCAGTTTTTTGAAGGGCTGGGGCTACACCTTC. Translating gives CASSFLKGWGYTF. This chain uses TRBV27 with TRBJ1-2; D not resolved. Trimming left V 3 bases short and J 8 bases short, with 13 bases between. The CDR3 covers 13 residues. Germline lookup yields CDR1 MNHEY and CDR2 SMNVEV (reference sequence).